Listed here are 5 T cell receptor beta chains from one sample, sequenced in a study of beta chain features in type 1 diabetes. The whole isolated RNA underwent reverse transcription, so sequencing captured expressed TCRB transcripts. Here immunoSEQ multiplex PCR was the method, and the copy in TCRdb shows in-frame clones only, minus some. Counted here are 200,000 to 300,000 clones, 68% occurring once; the ten biggest clones make up 0.053%. The material sequenced was naive CD4+ T cells from blood. Source of these receptors: a man aged 30-40 years in good health.

The chain couples TRBV18 to TRBJ2-7, with 8 bases matching TRBD2. The CDR3 covers 15 residues. The V gene's germline CDR1 is KGHSH and CDR2 LQKENI. The J segment lost 7 bases and the V segment lost 6 bases, leaving 14 bases of the junction unmatched. CDR3: CASSSEVGRAQEQYF. CDR3 nucleotides: TGTGCCAGCTCGTCGGAGGTCGGGAGGGCCCAGGAGCAGTACTTC. The complete variable domain, with remaining parts taken from reference TRBV18 and TRBJ2-7, reads NAGVMQNPRHLVRRRGQEARLRCSPMKGHSHVYWYRQLPEEGLKFMVYLQKENIIDESGMPKERFSAEFPKEGPSILRIQQVVRGDSAAYFCASSSEVGRAQEQYFGPGTRLTVT.

The gene calls are TRBV15 and TRBJ2-3, with D perhaps matching TRBD2 (5 bases). V was trimmed by 0 bases and J by 1 base, leaving 11 bases between them. This CDR3 contains 16 residues. Looked up from germline, CDR1 is LNHNV and CDR2 is YYDKDF (reference sequence). In DNA, the CDR3 is TGTGCCACCAGCAGAGATCTAGTGGGAGGCACAGATACGCAGTATTTT. Translation gives CATSRDLVGGTDTQYF.

The V gene is TRBV5-1, the J gene TRBJ2-7, with 12 bases lining up with TRBD2. CDR1 SGHRS and CDR2 YFSETQ come from the germline V gene. V was clipped by 0 bases and J by 6 bases; unmatched bases: 1. The CDR3 has 14 amino acids. CDR3 in amino acids: CASSLEGLAGEQYF. CDR3 coding DNA: TGCGCCAGCAGCTTGGAGGGACTAGCGGGCGAGCAGTACTTC.

The rearrangement joins TRBV30 to TRBJ2-1, with D uncertain. Trimming removed 3 bases from V and 8 bases from J, with 14 bases in between. CDR1 and CDR2 (germline): GTSNPN, SVGIG (reference sequence). The CDR3 loop spans 13 amino acids. As DNA, the CDR3 is TGTGCCTGGAGCGAATTATCATACGATGAGCAGTTCTTC. It is translated as CAWSELSYDEQFF.

A note on this clone: The junction shows a germline mismatch at one end, possibly a read error. V is TRBV11-1 and J is TRBJ2-1; 8 bases align to TRBD2. In germline, CDR1 is SGHAT, CDR2 FQDESV (reference sequence). The CDR3 is 14 amino acids. The CDR3 is CASRLAGSYNEQFF. Written as DNA, the CDR3 is TGTGCCAGCAGATTAGCGGGGTCTTACAATGAGCAGTTCTTC.